The clone carrying this T cell receptor (beta chain) was picked up many times. This entry belongs to a study of T cells in Graves' hyperthyroidism and ophthalmopathy. Using RNA transcripts as the source, TCR beta CDR3 regions were amplified. The study used the HTBI primer set for a first-round RT-PCR of the TCR CDR3. TCRdb ran MiXCR on the multiplex PCR reads and lists one entry per CDR3 protein. The sample consists of hundreds of thousands of distinct CDR3 sequences, 45% of them appearing once. Sequenced: peripheral blood or thyroid tissue (not recorded which). The clonotype was recovered from an adult man with Graves' disease, either hyperthyroidism or ophthalmopathy (not recorded which).

The CDR3 region has the DNA TGTGCCACCACTCTATTTATGAACACTGAAGCTTTCTTT. Translated, it gives CATTLFMNTEAFF. The chain carries TRBV15 and TRBJ1-1; D unresolved. Trimming took off 7 bases at V and 0 bases at J, with 9 bases between the two ends. CDR1 and CDR2 (germline): LNHNV, YYDKDF (reference sequence). The CDR3 loop spans 13 amino acids.